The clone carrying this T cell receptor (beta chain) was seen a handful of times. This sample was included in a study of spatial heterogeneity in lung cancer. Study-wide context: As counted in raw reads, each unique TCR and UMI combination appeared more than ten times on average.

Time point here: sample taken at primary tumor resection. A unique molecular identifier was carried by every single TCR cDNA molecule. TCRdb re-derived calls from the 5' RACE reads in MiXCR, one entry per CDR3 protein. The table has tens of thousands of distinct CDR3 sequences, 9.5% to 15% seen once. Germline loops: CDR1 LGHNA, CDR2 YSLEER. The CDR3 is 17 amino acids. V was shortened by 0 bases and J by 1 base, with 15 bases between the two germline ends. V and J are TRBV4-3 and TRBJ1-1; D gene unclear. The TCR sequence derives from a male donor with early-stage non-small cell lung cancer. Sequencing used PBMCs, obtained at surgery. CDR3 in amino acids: CASSQDPPPGTNTEAFF. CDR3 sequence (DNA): TGCGCCAGCAGCCAAGATCCCCCCCCGGGTACGAACACTGAAGCTTTCTTT.